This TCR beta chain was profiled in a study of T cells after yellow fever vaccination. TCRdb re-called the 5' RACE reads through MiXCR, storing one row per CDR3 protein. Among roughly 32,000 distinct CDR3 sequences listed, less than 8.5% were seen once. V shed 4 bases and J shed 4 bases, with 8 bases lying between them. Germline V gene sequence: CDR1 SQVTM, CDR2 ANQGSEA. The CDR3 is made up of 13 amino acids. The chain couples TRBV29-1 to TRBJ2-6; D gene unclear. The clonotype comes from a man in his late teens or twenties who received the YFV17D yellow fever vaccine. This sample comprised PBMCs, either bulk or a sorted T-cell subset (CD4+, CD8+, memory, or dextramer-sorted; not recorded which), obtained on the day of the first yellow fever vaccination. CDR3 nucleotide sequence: TGCAGCGTTGTGATAGGAGGGGCCAACGTCCTGACTTTC. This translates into CSVVIGGANVLTF.